Below, 3 T cell receptor beta chains from the same sample are listed, as sequenced in a study of shared clonotypes between healthy human individuals. Only in-frame clones appear in the TCRdb table, and some are missing; sequencing was by immunoSEQ multiplex PCR. The sample consists of fewer than 2.5 million clones, 93% of them appearing once. The specimen was naive CD4+ T cells from PBMCs. Described subset: CD45RA+ positively selected. Receptors originate from a man younger than 30 in good health. Some clones in this sample may be carry-over from other donors' samples.

This rearrangement joins TRBV28 to TRBJ1-1; weak D call: TRBD1 (6 bases). V lost 2 bases, J lost 8 bases, and 15 bases lay in between. CDR1 MDHEN and CDR2 SYDVKM come from the germline V gene. The CDR3 spans 14 residues. This CDR3 reads CASSLDPPGTEAFF. The CDR3 nucleotides read TGTGCCAGCAGTTTAGATCCTCCCGGGACAGAAGCTTTCTTT.

The chain combines TRBV5-1 with TRBJ2-7; 10 nucleotides line up with TRBD2. The V gene's germline CDR1 is SGHRS and CDR2 YFSETQ. This CDR3 has 13 residues. J was trimmed by 4 bases and V by 6 bases; bases with no gene match: 4. CDR3 region: CASKREGAYEQYF. CDR3 bases: TGCGCCAGCAAGCGGGAGGGCGCGTACGAGCAGTACTTC.

The J gene is TRBJ2-7, the V gene TRBV14, with 8 bases fitting TRBD2. Germline V gene sequence: CDR1 SGHDN, CDR2 FVKESK. Losses at the gene ends were 4 bases for V and 4 bases for J; bases not matched to a gene: 12. The CDR3 is 16 residues long. This CDR3 is CASSRLTASGSYEQYF. DNA of the CDR3: TGTGCCAGCAGCCGCCTGACGGCGAGCGGGAGTTACGAGCAGTACTTC.